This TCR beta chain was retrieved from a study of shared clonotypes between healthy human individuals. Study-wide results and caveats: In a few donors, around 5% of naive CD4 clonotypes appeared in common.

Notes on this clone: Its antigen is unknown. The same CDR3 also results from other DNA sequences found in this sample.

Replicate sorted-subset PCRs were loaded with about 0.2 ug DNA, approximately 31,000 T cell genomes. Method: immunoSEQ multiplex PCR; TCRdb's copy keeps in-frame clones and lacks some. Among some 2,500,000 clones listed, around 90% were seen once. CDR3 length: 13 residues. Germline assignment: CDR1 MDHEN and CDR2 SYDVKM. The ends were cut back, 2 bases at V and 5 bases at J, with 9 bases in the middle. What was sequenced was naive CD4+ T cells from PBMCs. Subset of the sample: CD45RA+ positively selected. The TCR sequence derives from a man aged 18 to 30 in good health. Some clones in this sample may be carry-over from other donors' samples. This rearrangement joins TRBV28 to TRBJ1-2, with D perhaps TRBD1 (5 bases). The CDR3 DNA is TGTGCCAGCAGTTTAGGCAGGGTTTATGGCTACACCTTC. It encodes CASSLGRVYGYTF.